The clone carrying this T cell receptor (beta chain) was observed at least ten times. Its antigen is as yet unknown. These data originate in a study of T cells in Graves' hyperthyroidism and ophthalmopathy. Study-level points and caveats: A 13 V-J signature model discriminated ophthalmopathy versus stable hyperthyroidism.

Germline CDR1 reads SEHNR; CDR2 reads FQNEAQ (reference sequence). This CDR3 has 15 amino acids. V shed 5 bases, J shed 1 base, and the junction held 8 bases outside the gene matches. Fresh peripheral blood, 10 ml, yielded the PBMCs. TCR beta CDR3 regions were amplified from RNA transcripts. HTBI primers were the set used in a first-round RT-PCR of the TCR CDR3. TCRdb processed the multiplex PCR reads anew with MiXCR; each CDR3 protein has one entry. The sample has approximately 710,000 distinct CDR3 sequences, around 16% seen once; the top ten hold roughly 15%. The sequence derives from a man over 45 with Graves' hyperthyroidism. This chain connects TRBV7-9 to TRBJ2-7; TRBD1 matches at 7 bases. Input material: blood. The CDR3 region has the DNA TGTGCCAGCAGCCCCCCGCTGGGACAGTCCTACGAGCAGTACTTC. The encoded protein is CASSPPLGQSYEQYF. Full variable domain (rest looked up from reference TRBV7-9 and TRBJ2-7): DTGVSQNPRHKITKRGQNVTFRCDPISEHNRLYWYRQTLGQGPEFLTYFQNEAQLEKSRLLSDRFSAERPKGSFSTLEIQRTEQGDSAMYLCASSPPLGQSYEQYFGPGTRLTVT.